Following are 15 T cell receptor beta chains from one sample sequenced in a study of CD8 T cells in Susac syndrome. The authors reverse transcribed roughly 0.5 to 1 ug RNA with random hexamers. TCRdb reanalysed the immunoSEQ multiplex PCR reads using MiXCR and keeps one entry per CDR3 protein. Of around 150,000 distinct CDR3 sequences in the sample, approximately 95% were seen once. Sample: CD4+ T cells from PBMCs. These receptors came from a human donor with multiple sclerosis.

This chain joins TRBV4-2 and TRBJ2-1; 11 bases align to TRBD2. This CDR3 comprises 16 residues. CDR1 LGHNA and CDR2 YNFKEQ come from the germline V gene. The junction had 5 bases not matched to a gene; V was cut back by 3 bases and J by 4 bases. For the CDR3, the DNA is TGTGCCAGCAGCCAGACGACTAGCGGGACTTACAATGAGCAGTTCTTC. It yields the protein CASSQTTSGTYNEQFF.

This chain connects TRBV28 to TRBJ2-3; a possible D gene is TRBD2 (5 bases). The germline gives CDR1 MDHEN, CDR2 SYDVKM. V was clipped by 6 bases and J by 6 bases, with 28 bases between them. The CDR3 totals 18 residues. The CDR3 DNA follows: TGTGCCAGCAGACCATCGAAGGCTAGCCAAGCTAAAGGGGATACGCAGTATTTT. This gives the protein CASRPSKASQAKGDTQYF.

CDR3 sequence: CASSQATGPYEQYF. The CDR3, as DNA: TGTGCCAGCAGCCAAGCGACAGGGCCCTACGAGCAGTACTTC. The gene calls are TRBV3-1 and TRBJ2-7, with 7 bases that match TRBD1. CDR1 and CDR2 (germline): LGHDT, YNNKEL (reference sequence). The CDR3 spans 14 residues. The V gene end was trimmed by 1 base and the J gene end by 2 bases; junction bases not matched to a gene: 2.

The chain carries TRBV18 and TRBJ2-7; TRBD1 might be the D (6 bases). CDR1 is KGHSH and CDR2 is LQKENI in the germline V gene. CDR3 length: 13 residues. V lost 4 bases and J 2 bases, leaving 9 bases between the germline ends. The CDR3 coding sequence is TGTGCCAGCTCACTGGACAGTGCCTACGAGCAGTACTTC. It translates to CASSLDSAYEQYF. Together with reference TRBV18 and TRBJ2-7, the CDR3 gives the full variable domain: NAGVMQNPRHLVRRRGQEARLRCSPMKGHSHVYWYRQLPEEGLKFMVYLQKENIIDESGMPKERFSAEFPKEGPSILRIQQVVRGDSAAYFCASSLDSAYEQYFGPGTRLTVT.

This clonotype has only one observation. This chain links TRBV9 with TRBJ2-5, with D possibly matching TRBD2 (6 bases). The germline V gene has CDR1 SGDLS and CDR2 YYNGEE. The CDR3 consists of 14 residues. Trimming took 4 bases from V and 5 from J, leaving 15 bases between them. CDR3 bases: TGTGCCAGCAGCCCCCACGGGGAGGCTGAGACCCAGTACTTC. It codes for CASSPHGEAETQYF.

The chain is built from TRBV18 and TRBJ1-3; maybe TRBD1 (6 bases). The germline V and J ends were trimmed by 0 bases and 2 bases, with 14 bases remaining between them. This CDR3 is 17 amino acids long. Germline V gene data show CDR1 as KGHSH and CDR2 as LQKENI. CDR3 nucleotide sequence: TGTGCCAGCTCACCACCCACAGGGACACTAACTGGAAACACCATATATTTT. This codes for CASSPPTGTLTGNTIYF.

V is TRBV18 and J is TRBJ2-7; 7 bases agree with TRBD1. CDR3 size: 13 residues. Trimming removed 2 bases from V and 5 bases from J; junction bases left unmatched: 3. Per germline, CDR1 KGHSH and CDR2 LQKENI. The CDR3 coding sequence is TGTGCCAGCTCACCAGACCAGGGGGACGAGCAGTACTTC. Encoded protein: CASSPDQGDEQYF. Variable domain in full (rest from reference TRBV18 and TRBJ2-7): NAGVMQNPRHLVRRRGQEARLRCSPMKGHSHVYWYRQLPEEGLKFMVYLQKENIIDESGMPKERFSAEFPKEGPSILRIQQVVRGDSAAYFCASSPDQGDEQYFGPGTRLTVT.

This clonotype turned up a few times. This chain uses TRBV30 with TRBJ2-6; a possible D gene is TRBD1 (5 bases). The CDR3 is made up of 14 amino acids. V lost 2 bases to trimming and J lost 0 bases, with 5 bases between them. The germline CDR1 and CDR2 sequences are GTSNPN and SVGIG (reference sequence). The CDR3 spells CAWSRGSGANVLTF. DNA of the CDR3: TGTGCCTGGAGTAGGGGCTCTGGGGCCAACGTCCTGACTTTC. Full variable domain (outside the CDR3, taken from reference TRBV30 and TRBJ2-6): SQTIHQWPATLVQPVGSPLSLECTVEGTSNPNLYWYRQAAGRGLQLLFYSVGIGQISSEVPQNLSASRPQDRQFILSSKKLLLSDSGFYLCAWSRGSGANVLTFGAGSRLTVL.

The chain carries TRBV12-3 or TRBV12-4 and TRBJ2-7; 9 positions match TRBD2. The CDR3 sequence is 16 residues long. V lost 5 bases to trimming and J lost 2 bases; unmatched junction nucleotides: 10. The CDR3 sequence is CASSLRRGGPTYEQYF. In DNA form, the CDR3 reads TGTGCCAGCAGTCTCCGGCGGGGGGGGCCTACCTACGAGCAGTACTTC.

This chain links TRBV7-2 with TRBJ2-5; 9 nucleotides align to TRBD1. The CDR3 is made up of 16 amino acids. Germline trimming cut 2 bases from V and 5 bases from J; bases unmatched to any gene: 9. From germline, CDR1 is SGHTA and CDR2 FQGNSA. In DNA form, the CDR3 reads TGTGCCAGCAGCTTACGGGCGGGAGACAGGGGGGAGACCCAGTACTTC. It translates to CASSLRAGDRGETQYF.

This CDR3 is CSARGSGTKNTGELFF. CDR3 nucleotides: TGCAGTGCTAGGGGTTCCGGGACAAAGAACACCGGGGAGCTGTTTTTT. V usage is TRBV20-1 and J usage is TRBJ2-2; perhaps TRBD1 as D (6 bases). In germline, CDR1 is DFQATT, CDR2 SNEGSKA (reference sequence). The V end was cut by 3 bases, the J end by 1 base, with 15 bases between. The CDR3 is made up of 16 amino acids.

The chain joins TRBV20-1 to TRBJ2-1; the match to TRBD2 covers 9 bases. J was trimmed by 9 bases and V by 2 bases; bases with no gene match: 14. Germline CDR1 DFQATT, CDR2 SNEGSKA (reference sequence). The CDR3 runs 16 residues. CDR3 region: CSARPISGLADGEQFF. The CDR3 region has the DNA TGCAGTGCTAGACCCATTTCGGGACTAGCAGACGGTGAGCAGTTCTTC.

This chain joins TRBV29-1 and TRBJ2-7, with D uncertain. Germline CDR1 is SQVTM and CDR2 is ANQGSEA. The CDR3 is 14 residues long. The V and J ends lost 4 bases and 3 bases respectively, with 16 bases between them. The CDR3 protein is CSVVSSSLLYEQYF. The CDR3 bases are TGCAGCGTTGTAAGTAGTAGCCTTCTCTACGAGCAGTACTTC.

The chain recombines TRBV30 with TRBJ2-7, with D unclear. Germline CDR1 is GTSNPN and CDR2 is SVGIG (reference sequence). The CDR3 totals 14 residues. Trimming pared 4 bases from V and 4 bases from J, leaving 17 bases between. CDR3 loop: CAWTQYLSSYEQYF. Here the CDR3 DNA reads TGTGCCTGGACCCAGTACCTCTCTAGTTACGAGCAGTACTTC.

The chain links TRBV24-1 to TRBJ2-7, with D unresolved. This CDR3 region has 13 residues. Germline V lookup: CDR1 KGHDR, CDR2 SFDVKD. Trimming shortened V by 4 bases and J by 0 bases, and 6 bases separated the two germline ends. The CDR3 here is CATSEGSSYEQYF. The CDR3 DNA reads as TGTGCCACCAGTGAGGGCAGCTCCTACGAGCAGTACTTC.